The next 27 T cell receptor beta chains were all read from a single sample in a study. Each CDR3 protein is one row after TCRdb ran MiXCR on the 5' RACE reads. The sample consists of 10,000 to 14,000 distinct CDR3 sequences, around 52% of them appearing once. The source material was tumor-infiltrating naive CD4+ T cells sorted from the breast tumor. Subset reported: naive CD4+ T cells, CD4+CD45RA+CD25-. These receptor sequences come from a female donor with breast cancer.

The chain joins TRBV18 to TRBJ1-4, with unresolved D. V was trimmed by 3 bases and J by 8 bases, leaving 13 bases between them. Germline values: CDR1 KGHSH, CDR2 LQKENI. The CDR3 has 14 residues. Here the CDR3 reads CASSPPSIGEKLFF. CDR3 bases: TGTGCCAGCTCACCCCCCAGCATTGGGGAAAAACTGTTTTTT.

Only a few counts were recorded for this clonotype. The chain recombines TRBV15 with TRBJ1-1; no clear D gene. V lost 0 bases and J 5 bases, leaving 16 bases between the germline ends. The CDR3 extends over 16 amino acids. Germline V gene lookup returns CDR1 LNHNV and CDR2 YYDKDF (reference sequence). The CDR3, as DNA: TGTGCCACCAGCAGAGAAACGCCCGCCTCAATTACTGAAGCTTTCTTT. It specifies CATSRETPASITEAFF.

This chain links TRBV20-1 with TRBJ2-1; 8 nucleotides line up with TRBD2. The CDR3 has 15 residues. Germline CDR1 and CDR2: DFQATT and SNEGSKA (reference sequence). J lost 4 bases, V lost 3 bases, and 8 bases had no gene match. The CDR3 sequence: CSASFSGRDYNEQFF. As DNA, the CDR3 is TGCAGTGCTAGTTTTTCCGGGAGGGATTACAATGAGCAGTTCTTC.

Comment on this clonotype: With a much larger clone just one base away, this may be a read error. The DNA for the CDR3 is TGCAGCGTTTCAGACGGCTACAATGAGCTGTTCTTC. It encodes CSVSDGYNELFF. V and J are TRBV29-1 and TRBJ2-1; D is undetermined. The CDR3 runs to 12 residues. From germline, CDR1 is SQVTM and CDR2 ANQGSEA.

Worth noting for this clonotype: In this CDR3 the conserved last residue, phenylalanine or tryptophan, is missing, so a read error is likely. The chain employs TRBV20-1 and TRBJ1-6; D not resolved. CDR1 and CDR2 from the germline V gene are DFQATT and SNEGSKA (reference sequence). The CDR3 extends over 11 amino acids. The V gene lost 6 bases and the J gene lost 7 bases, with 7 bases spanning the gap. The CDR3 region is CSATANSPLHS. The CDR3 nucleotides read TGCAGTGCCACAGCAAATTCACCCCTCCACTCT.

This clonotype was recorded only once. The DNA of the CDR3 is TGCGCCAGCAGCCAACCTAGCAGGAAGGATAACGAGCAGTACTTC. It encodes CASSQPSRKDNEQYF. The rearrangement uses TRBV4-1 and TRBJ2-7; TRBD2 is a possible D gene (5 bases). The V gene's germline CDR1 is MGHRA and CDR2 YSYEKL. V lost 2 bases, J lost 5 bases, and 16 bases lay in between. There are 15 residues in the CDR3.

The chain employs TRBV29-1 and TRBJ2-5, with D hard to call. CDR1 and CDR2 (germline): SQVTM, ANQGSEA. Trimming removed 2 bases at V and 5 bases at J, with 6 bases between. This CDR3 is 11 amino acids long. The CDR3 nucleotides read TGCAGCGTTGAAAGACGGGAGACCCAGTACTTC. Its protein is CSVERRETQYF. The entire variable domain, with the rest obtained from reference TRBV29-1 and TRBJ2-5, is as follows: SAVISQKPSRDICQRGTSLTIQCQVDSQVTMMFWYRQQPGQSLTLIATANQGSEATYESGFVIDKFPISRPNLTFSTLTVSNMSPEDSSIYLCSVERRETQYFGPGTRLLVL.

This chain uses TRBV4-3 with TRBJ2-2; D is perhaps TRBD2 (6 bases). The CDR3 spans 16 residues. Germline V CDR1 and CDR2: LGHNA, YSLEER. V was cut by 1 base and J by 2 bases, with 11 bases left in between. The CDR3 region is CASSQGEETNTGELFF. The CDR3 DNA reads as TGCGCCAGCAGCCAAGGGGAGGAGACTAACACCGGGGAGCTGTTTTTT.

The rearrangement links TRBV24-1 to TRBJ1-2; D remains unclear. CDR3 size: 15 residues. Between the trimmed V and J ends, which lost 4 bases and 2 bases, there was a span of 13 bases. Germline CDR1 KGHDR, CDR2 SFDVKD. The chain's CDR3 is CATSDLDGENYGYTF. CDR3 nucleotides: TGTGCCACCAGTGACCTGGACGGAGAGAACTATGGCTACACCTTC.

V gene TRBV4-3 combines with J gene TRBJ2-3; TRBD2 matches 11 bases. Losses at the gene ends were 1 base for V and 9 bases for J; bases not matched to a gene: 9. The germline V gene encodes CDR1 LGHNA and CDR2 YSLEER. CDR3 length: 16 amino acids. The CDR3 sequence: CASSQVSGRAGGTQYF. The CDR3 DNA sequence: TGCGCCAGCAGCCAAGTTAGCGGGAGGGCCGGGGGAACGCAGTATTTT.

This clonotype was observed a few times. The CDR3 coding sequence is TGCGCCAGCAGCCAAGATCTAGGGCAGGTGCCTACCTACGAGCAGTACTTC. Its translation: CASSQDLGQVPTYEQYF. This chain connects TRBV4-3 to TRBJ2-7; D unresolved. With 0 bases removed from V and 2 bases from J, the gap between germline ends came to 17 bases. The CDR3 is 17 amino acids. The germline CDR1 and CDR2 sequences are LGHNA and YSLEER.

J is TRBJ2-3 and V is TRBV5-1; D unresolved. With 3 bases removed from V and 2 bases from J, the gap between germline ends came to 16 bases. The CDR3 has 16 residues. Germline V gene lookup returns CDR1 SGHRS and CDR2 YFSETQ. CDR3 bases: TGCGCCAGCAGCTCCCTCCAAACGAGCTACACAGATACGCAGTATTTT. Its translation is CASSSLQTSYTDTQYF.

This clonotype was counted between two and nine times. This chain links TRBV11-2 with TRBJ2-2; TRBD2 is a possible D gene (6 bases). The CDR3 extends over 15 amino acids. CDR1 is SGHAT and CDR2 is FQNNGV in the germline V gene. Trimming shortened V by 1 base and J by 2 bases, and 8 bases separated the two germline ends. CDR3 DNA sequence: TGTGCCAGCAGCTTAGTGGCGGGAAACACCGGGGAGCTGTTTTTT. Residues: CASSLVAGNTGELFF.

This clonotype has just a few counts. The chain links TRBV7-6 to TRBJ2-1, with TRBD2 matching 7 bases. V shed 5 bases and J 9 bases; nucleotides not matched to a gene: 1. Germline loops: CDR1 SGHVS, CDR2 FNYEAQ. This CDR3 is built from 11 residues. CDR3 sequence (DNA): TGTGCCAGCAGCCGCGGGGGTGAGCAGTTCTTC. This codes for CASSRGGEQFF.

The chain links TRBV6-2 or TRBV6-3 to TRBJ1-1; a possible D gene is TRBD1 (6 bases). CDR3 size: 14 residues. Looked up from germline, CDR1 is MNHEY and CDR2 is SVGEGT. Trimming pared 3 bases from V and 5 bases from J, leaving 13 bases between. The CDR3 reads CASSYKGTWTEAFF. The CDR3 coding sequence is TGTGCCAGCAGTTATAAGGGGACATGGACTGAAGCTTTCTTT.

This clonotype was counted a single time. The V call is TRBV9, the J call TRBJ2-7, with a tentative D call TRBD2 (7 bases). Trimming removed 3 bases from V and 3 bases from J, with 16 bases in between. Germline values: CDR1 SGDLS, CDR2 YYNGEE. CDR3 length: 15 residues. The CDR3 sequence is CASSARGGAGYEQYF. The CDR3 nucleotides are TGTGCCAGCAGCGCGAGAGGGGGGGCTGGCTACGAGCAGTACTTC.

The CDR3 DNA is TGCGCCAGCAGCTACCGGGACGTAAATAATTCACCCCTCCACTTT. Translating it yields CASSYRDVNNSPLHF. The chain combines TRBV4-3 with TRBJ1-6; TRBD1 might be the D (5 bases). CDR1 is LGHNA and CDR2 is YSLEER in the germline V gene. This CDR3 contains 15 residues. Trimming cost V 5 bases and J 5 bases, with 13 bases left between them.

The rearrangement links TRBV20-1 to TRBJ2-3; maybe TRBD2 (6 bases). The CDR3 loop spans 14 amino acids. Trimming left V 6 bases short and J 0 bases short, with 13 bases between. Looked up from germline, CDR1 is DFQATT and CDR2 is SNEGSKA (reference sequence). CDR3 loop: CSATDSGSTDTQYF. Written as DNA, the CDR3 is TGCAGTGCCACCGATAGCGGAAGCACAGATACGCAGTATTTT.

On this clonotype itself: The junction and the germline gene differ at one end; a read error may be behind it. The chain is built from TRBV29-1 and TRBJ2-7, with a weak D call TRBD2 (6 bases). Germline V gene lookup returns CDR1 SQVTM and CDR2 ANQGSEA. The CDR3 covers 12 residues. The chain's CDR3 is CGVGDNAGEQYF. The CDR3, as DNA: TGCGGCGTTGGTGACAATGCGGGGGAGCAGTACTTC.

The V gene is TRBV29-1, the J gene TRBJ1-5, with D maybe TRBD1 (5 bases). The germline CDR1 and CDR2 sequences are SQVTM and ANQGSEA. The CDR3 sequence is 12 residues long. The germline V and J ends were trimmed by 0 bases and 7 bases, with 7 bases remaining between them. In DNA, the CDR3 is TGCAGCGTTGAAGATCAGGGACAGCCCCAGCATTTT. Translation: CSVEDQGQPQHF. The full variable domain, with the rest looked up from reference TRBV29-1 and TRBJ1-5, is SAVISQKPSRDICQRGTSLTIQCQVDSQVTMMFWYRQQPGQSLTLIATANQGSEATYESGFVIDKFPISRPNLTFSTLTVSNMSPEDSSIYLCSVEDQGQPQHFGDGTRLSIL.

The V call is TRBV20-1, the J call TRBJ1-5; 7 bases match TRBD1. The CDR3 runs 16 residues. Germline trimming cut 0 bases from V and 5 bases from J; bases unmatched to any gene: 10. Looked up from germline, CDR1 is DFQATT and CDR2 is SNEGSKA (reference sequence). The DNA of the CDR3 is TGCAGTGCTAGAGACCAAAACAGGGGCTGGGATCAGCCCCAGCATTTT. This encodes CSARDQNRGWDQPQHF.

The chain employs TRBV25-1 and TRBJ1-1; maybe TRBD1 (6 bases). Trimming took 11 bases from V and 6 from J, leaving 16 bases between them. Germline V gene data show CDR1 as MGHDK and CDR2 as SYGVNS. The CDR3 length is 12 residues. The CDR3: CAGSQGRSEAFF. The CDR3 DNA is TGTGCCGGCTCCCAGGGGAGATCTGAAGCTTTCTTT.

The CDR3 DNA reads TGTGCCAGCAGACGGGGACAGAACTATGGCTACACCTTC. This codes for CASRRGQNYGYTF. V and J are TRBV6-5 and TRBJ1-2; 7 nucleotides align to TRBD1. The germline V gene encodes CDR1 MNHEY and CDR2 SVGAGI. The CDR3 is 13 amino acids. Losses at the gene ends were 6 bases for V and 2 bases for J; bases not matched to a gene: 3.

This clonotype came up a few times. V is TRBV20-1 and J is TRBJ2-7; TRBD2 aligns across 12 bases. The CDR3 is 17 residues long. V lost 1 base and J lost 6; bases outside the gene matches: 13. In germline, CDR1 is DFQATT, CDR2 SNEGSKA (reference sequence). The CDR3: CSARVASGRATLSEQYF. As DNA, the CDR3 is TGCAGTGCTAGAGTAGCTAGCGGGAGGGCCACCCTGAGCGAGCAGTACTTC.

The chain recombines TRBV7-3 with TRBJ1-1; D is undetermined. The CDR3 has 14 amino acids. Per the germline V gene, CDR1 is SGHTA and CDR2 is FQGTGA. V was trimmed by 4 bases and J by 6 bases, leaving 15 bases between them. The chain's CDR3 is CASSSNADGSEAFF. The CDR3 DNA is TGTGCCAGCAGCTCTAACGCGGACGGTTCTGAAGCTTTCTTT.

This clonotype was found a few times. V is TRBV20-1 and J is TRBJ1-5; D ambiguous. V lost 2 bases, J lost 4 bases, and 6 bases lay in between. CDR3 length: 12 residues. CDR1 is DFQATT, CDR2 SNEGSKA, per germline (reference sequence). CDR3 sequence: CSARRPNQPQHF. The CDR3 DNA reads TGCAGTGCTAGACGGCCGAATCAGCCCCAGCATTTT.

This clonotype was counted once. At one of its ends the junction is not consistent with the germline gene, which may arise from a read error. The chain is built from TRBV20-1 and TRBJ1-5; D remains ambiguous. CDR1 is DFQATT and CDR2 is SNEGSKA in the germline V gene (reference sequence). This CDR3 region has 12 residues. CDR3 protein: CSVGIYNQPQHF. The CDR3 nucleotides read TGTAGTGTAGGTATATACAATCAGCCCCAGCATTTT.